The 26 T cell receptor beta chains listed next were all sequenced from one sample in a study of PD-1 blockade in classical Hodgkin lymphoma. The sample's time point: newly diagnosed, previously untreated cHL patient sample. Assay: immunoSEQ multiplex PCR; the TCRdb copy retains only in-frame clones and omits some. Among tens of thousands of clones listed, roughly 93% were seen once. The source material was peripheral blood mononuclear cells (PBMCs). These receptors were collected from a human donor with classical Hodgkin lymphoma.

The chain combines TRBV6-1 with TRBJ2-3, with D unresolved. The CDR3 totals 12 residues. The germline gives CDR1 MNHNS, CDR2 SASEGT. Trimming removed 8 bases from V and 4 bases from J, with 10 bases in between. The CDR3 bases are TGTGCCAGCGCCGAATATCCAGATACGCAGTATTTT. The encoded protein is CASAEYPDTQYF.

Here the CDR3 reads CASSPLQGRYEQYV. CDR3 DNA: TGTGCCAGCTCACCACTACAGGGGAGGTACGAGCAGTACGTC. The chain employs TRBV18 and TRBJ2-7; possibly TRBD1 for D (7 bases). The germline V gene has CDR1 KGHSH and CDR2 LQKENI. Trimming removed 1 base from V and 4 bases from J, with 11 bases in between. This CDR3 has 14 amino acids.

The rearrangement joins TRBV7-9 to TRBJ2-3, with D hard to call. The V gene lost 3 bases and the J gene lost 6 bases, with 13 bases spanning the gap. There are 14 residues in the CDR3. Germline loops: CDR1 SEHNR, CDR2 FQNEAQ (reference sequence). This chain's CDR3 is CASSLIRSIDTQYF. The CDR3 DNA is TGTGCCAGCAGCTTGATCCGAAGTATCGATACGCAGTATTTT.

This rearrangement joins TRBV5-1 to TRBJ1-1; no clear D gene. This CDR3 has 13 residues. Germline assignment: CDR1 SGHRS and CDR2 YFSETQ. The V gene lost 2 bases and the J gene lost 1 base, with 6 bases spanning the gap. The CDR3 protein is CASSFGENTEAFF. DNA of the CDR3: TGCGCCAGCAGCTTCGGGGAGAACACTGAAGCTTTCTTT.

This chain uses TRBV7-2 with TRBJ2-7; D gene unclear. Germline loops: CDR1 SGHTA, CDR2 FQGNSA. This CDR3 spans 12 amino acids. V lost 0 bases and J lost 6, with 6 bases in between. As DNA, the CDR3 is TGTGCCAGCAGCTTAGCGGGGTTCGAGCAGTACTTC. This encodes CASSLAGFEQYF.

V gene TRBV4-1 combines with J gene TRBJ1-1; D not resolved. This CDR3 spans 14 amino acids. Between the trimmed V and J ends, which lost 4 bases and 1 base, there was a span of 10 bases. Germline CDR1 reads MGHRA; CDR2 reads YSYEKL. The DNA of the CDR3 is TGCGCCAGCAGCCCCGCCCCGGGGAACACTGAAGCTTTCTTT. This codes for CASSPAPGNTEAFF.

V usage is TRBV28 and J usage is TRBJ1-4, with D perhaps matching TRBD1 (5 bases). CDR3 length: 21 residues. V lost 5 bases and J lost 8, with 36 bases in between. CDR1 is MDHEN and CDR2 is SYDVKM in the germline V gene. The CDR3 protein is CASSRINPLFRGLSEEEKLFF. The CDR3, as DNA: TGTGCCAGCAGTCGAATAAACCCTCTATTCCGGGGCCTGAGTGAGGAAGAAAAACTGTTTTTT.

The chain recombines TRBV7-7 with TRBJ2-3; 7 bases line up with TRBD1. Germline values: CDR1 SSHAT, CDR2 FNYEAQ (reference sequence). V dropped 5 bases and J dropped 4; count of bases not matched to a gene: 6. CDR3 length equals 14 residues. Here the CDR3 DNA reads TGTGCCAGCAGCCCCAACAGGGGCGCAGATACGCAGTATTTT. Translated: CASSPNRGADTQYF.

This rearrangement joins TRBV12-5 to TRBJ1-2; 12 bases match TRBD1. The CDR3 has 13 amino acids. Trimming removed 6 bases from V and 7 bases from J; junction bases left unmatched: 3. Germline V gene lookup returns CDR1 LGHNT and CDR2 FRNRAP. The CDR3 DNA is TGTGCTAGTGGCTCGGGACAGGGGGCTGGCTACACCTTC. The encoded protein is CASGSGQGAGYTF. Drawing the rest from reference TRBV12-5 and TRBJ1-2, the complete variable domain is DARVTQTPRHKVTEMGQEVTMRCQPILGHNTVFWYRQTMMQGLELLAYFRNRAPLDDSGMPKDRFSAEMPDATLATLKIQPSEPRDSAVYFCASGSGQGAGYTFGSGTRLTVV.

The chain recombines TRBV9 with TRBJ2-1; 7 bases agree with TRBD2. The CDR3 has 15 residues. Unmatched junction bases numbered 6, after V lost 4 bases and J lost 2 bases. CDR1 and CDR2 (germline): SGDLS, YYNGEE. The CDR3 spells CASSFGTIPYNEQFF. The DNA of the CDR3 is TGTGCCAGCAGCTTCGGGACTATACCCTACAATGAGCAGTTCTTC.

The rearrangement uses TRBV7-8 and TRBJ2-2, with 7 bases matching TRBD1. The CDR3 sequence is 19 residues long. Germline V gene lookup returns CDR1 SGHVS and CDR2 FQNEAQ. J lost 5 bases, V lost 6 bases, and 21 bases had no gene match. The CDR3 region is CASSWPRQGRTLGTGELFF. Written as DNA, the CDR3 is TGTGCCAGCAGTTGGCCGAGACAGGGAAGAACCCTGGGGACCGGGGAGCTGTTTTTT.

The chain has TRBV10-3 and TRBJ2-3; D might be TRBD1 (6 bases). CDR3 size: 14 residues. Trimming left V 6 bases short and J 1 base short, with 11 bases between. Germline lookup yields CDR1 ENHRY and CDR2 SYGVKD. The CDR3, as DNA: TGTGCCATCAGGACAGGACTGGGCACAGATACGCAGTATTTT. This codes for CAIRTGLGTDTQYF.

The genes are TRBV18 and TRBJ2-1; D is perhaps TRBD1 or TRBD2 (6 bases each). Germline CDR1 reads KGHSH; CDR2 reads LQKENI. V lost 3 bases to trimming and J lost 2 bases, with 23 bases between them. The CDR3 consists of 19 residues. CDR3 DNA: TGTGCCAGCTCACCTGGGTACTCAATACAGGGAGGCCCCTACAATGAGCAGTTCTTC. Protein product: CASSPGYSIQGGPYNEQFF. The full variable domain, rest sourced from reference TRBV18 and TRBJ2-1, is NAGVMQNPRHLVRRRGQEARLRCSPMKGHSHVYWYRQLPEEGLKFMVYLQKENIIDESGMPKERFSAEFPKEGPSILRIQQVVRGDSAAYFCASSPGYSIQGGPYNEQFFGPGTRLTVL.

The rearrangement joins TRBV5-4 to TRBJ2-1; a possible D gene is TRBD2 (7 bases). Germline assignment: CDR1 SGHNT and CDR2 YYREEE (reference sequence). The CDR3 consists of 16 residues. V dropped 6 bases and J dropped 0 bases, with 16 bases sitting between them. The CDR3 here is CASTLGGGSSYNEQFF. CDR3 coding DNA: TGTGCCAGCACCCTGGGGGGCGGGAGCTCCTACAATGAGCAGTTCTTC. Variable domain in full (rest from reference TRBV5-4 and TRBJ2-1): ETGVTQSPTHLIKTRGQQVTLRCSSQSGHNTVSWYQQALGQGPQFIFQYYREEENGRGNFPPRFSGLQFPNYSSELNVNALELDDSALYLCASTLGGGSSYNEQFFGPGTRLTVL.

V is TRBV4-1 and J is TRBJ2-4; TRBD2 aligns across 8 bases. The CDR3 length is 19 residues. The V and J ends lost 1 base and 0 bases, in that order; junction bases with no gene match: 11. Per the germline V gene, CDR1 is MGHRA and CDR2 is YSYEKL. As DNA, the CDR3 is TGCGCCAGCAGCCAAGGGGGGACTAGGGTCCCAAAAGCCAAAAACATTCAGTACTTC. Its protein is CASSQGGTRVPKAKNIQYF.

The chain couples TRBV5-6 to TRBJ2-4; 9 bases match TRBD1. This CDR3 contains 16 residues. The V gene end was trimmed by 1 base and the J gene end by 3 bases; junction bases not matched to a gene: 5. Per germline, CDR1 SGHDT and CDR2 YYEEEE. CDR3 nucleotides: TGTGCCAGCAGCTTGTGGGGACAGGGTAGCAAAAACATTCAGTACTTC. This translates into CASSLWGQGSKNIQYF.

The chain's CDR3 is CASSSGVEQFF. CDR3 bases: TGTGCCAGCAGCTCAGGGGTTGAGCAGTTCTTC. The chain couples TRBV7-8 to TRBJ2-1, with D perhaps matching TRBD1 (6 bases). This CDR3 comprises 11 residues. Germline V gives CDR1 SGHVS, CDR2 FQNEAQ. Trimming shortened V by 4 bases and J by 9 bases, and 7 bases separated the two germline ends.

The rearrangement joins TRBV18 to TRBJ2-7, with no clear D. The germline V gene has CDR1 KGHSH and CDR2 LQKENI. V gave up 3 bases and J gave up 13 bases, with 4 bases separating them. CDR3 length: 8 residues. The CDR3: CASSPPYV. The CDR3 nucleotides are TGTGCCAGCTCACCGCCTTACGTC.

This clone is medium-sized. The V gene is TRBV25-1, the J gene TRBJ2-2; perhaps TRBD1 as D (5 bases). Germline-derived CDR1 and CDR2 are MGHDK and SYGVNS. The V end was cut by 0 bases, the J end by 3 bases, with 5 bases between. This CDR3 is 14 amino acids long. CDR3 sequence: CASSEYRDTGELFF. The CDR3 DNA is TGTGCCAGCAGTGAATACAGGGACACCGGGGAGCTGTTTTTT. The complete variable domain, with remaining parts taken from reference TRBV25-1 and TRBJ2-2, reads EADIYQTPRYLVIGTGKKITLECSQTMGHDKMYWYQQDPGMELHLIHYSYGVNSTEKGDLSSESTVSRIRTEHFPLTLESARPSHTSQYLCASSEYRDTGELFFGEGSRLTVL.

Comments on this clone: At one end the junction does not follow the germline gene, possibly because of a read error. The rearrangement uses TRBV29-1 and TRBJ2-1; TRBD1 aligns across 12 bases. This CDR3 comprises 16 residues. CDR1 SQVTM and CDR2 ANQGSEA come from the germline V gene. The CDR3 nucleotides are TGCAGCGTCGAGCTTGGGACAGGGGGCTTAAGGAATGGGCAGTTCTTC. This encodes CSVELGTGGLRNGQFF.

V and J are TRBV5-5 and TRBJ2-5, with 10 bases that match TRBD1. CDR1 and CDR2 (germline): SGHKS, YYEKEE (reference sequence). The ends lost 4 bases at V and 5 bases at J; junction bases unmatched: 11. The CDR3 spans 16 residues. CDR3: CASSRNPGQGFETQYF. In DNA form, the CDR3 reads TGTGCCAGCAGCAGAAATCCGGGACAGGGGTTTGAGACCCAGTACTTC. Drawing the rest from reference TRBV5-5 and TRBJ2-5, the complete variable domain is DAGVTQSPTHLIKTRGQQVTLRCSPISGHKSVSWYQQVLGQGPQFIFQYYEKEERGRGNFPDRFSARQFPNYSSELNVNALLLGDSALYLCASSRNPGQGFETQYFGPGTRLLVL.

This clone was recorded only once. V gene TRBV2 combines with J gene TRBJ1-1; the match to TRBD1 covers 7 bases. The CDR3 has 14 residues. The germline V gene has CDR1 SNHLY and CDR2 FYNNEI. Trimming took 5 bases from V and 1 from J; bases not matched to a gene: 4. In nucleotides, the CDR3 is TGTGCCAGCAGTTTGGACAGGAAGAACACTGAAGCTTTCTTT. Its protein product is CASSLDRKNTEAFF.

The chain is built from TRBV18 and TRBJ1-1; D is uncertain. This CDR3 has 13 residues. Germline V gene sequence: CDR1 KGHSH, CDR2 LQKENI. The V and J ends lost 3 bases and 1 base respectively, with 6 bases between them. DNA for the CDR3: TGTGCCAGCTCACCCAAGAGGAACACTGAAGCTTTCTTT. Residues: CASSPKRNTEAFF.

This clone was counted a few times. The chain's CDR3 is CAISAKDRMNTEAFF. CDR3 DNA: TGTGCCATCAGTGCAAAGGACAGAATGAACACTGAAGCTTTCTTT. V and J are TRBV10-3 and TRBJ1-1, with D possibly matching TRBD1 (6 bases). V was clipped by 4 bases and J by 0 bases, with 12 bases between them. In germline, CDR1 is ENHRY, CDR2 SYGVKD. The length of the CDR3 is 15 residues.

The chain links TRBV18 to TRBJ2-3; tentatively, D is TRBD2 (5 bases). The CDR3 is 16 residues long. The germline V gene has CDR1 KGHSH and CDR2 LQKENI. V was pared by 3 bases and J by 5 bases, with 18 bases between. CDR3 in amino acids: CASSPLRGPAGDTQYF. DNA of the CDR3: TGTGCCAGCTCACCCCTCCGCGGTCCTGCGGGAGATACGCAGTATTTT. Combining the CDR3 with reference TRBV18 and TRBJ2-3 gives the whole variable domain NAGVMQNPRHLVRRRGQEARLRCSPMKGHSHVYWYRQLPEEGLKFMVYLQKENIIDESGMPKERFSAEFPKEGPSILRIQQVVRGDSAAYFCASSPLRGPAGDTQYFGPGTRLTVL.

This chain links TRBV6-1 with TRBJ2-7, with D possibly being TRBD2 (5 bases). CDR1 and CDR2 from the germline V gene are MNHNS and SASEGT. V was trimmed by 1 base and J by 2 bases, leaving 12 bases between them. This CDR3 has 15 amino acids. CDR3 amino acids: CASSEEGLGAYEQYF. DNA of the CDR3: TGTGCCAGCAGTGAAGAGGGCCTCGGGGCCTACGAGCAGTACTTC.